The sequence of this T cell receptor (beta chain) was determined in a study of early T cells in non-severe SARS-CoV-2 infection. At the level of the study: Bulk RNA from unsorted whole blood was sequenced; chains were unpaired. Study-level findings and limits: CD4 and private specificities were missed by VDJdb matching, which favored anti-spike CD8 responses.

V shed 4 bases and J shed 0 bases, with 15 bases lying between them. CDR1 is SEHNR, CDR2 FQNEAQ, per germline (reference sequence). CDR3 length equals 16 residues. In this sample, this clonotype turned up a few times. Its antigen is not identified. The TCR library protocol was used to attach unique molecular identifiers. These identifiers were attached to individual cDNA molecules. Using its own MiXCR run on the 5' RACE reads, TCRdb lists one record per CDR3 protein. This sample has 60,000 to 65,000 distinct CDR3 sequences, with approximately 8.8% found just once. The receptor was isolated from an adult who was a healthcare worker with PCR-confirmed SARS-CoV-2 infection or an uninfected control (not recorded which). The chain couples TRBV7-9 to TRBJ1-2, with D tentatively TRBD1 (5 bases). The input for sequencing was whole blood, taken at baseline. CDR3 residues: CASSSRAGQANYGYTF. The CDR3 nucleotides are TGTGCCAGCAGCTCCCGGGCAGGGCAAGCTAACTATGGCTACACCTTC.